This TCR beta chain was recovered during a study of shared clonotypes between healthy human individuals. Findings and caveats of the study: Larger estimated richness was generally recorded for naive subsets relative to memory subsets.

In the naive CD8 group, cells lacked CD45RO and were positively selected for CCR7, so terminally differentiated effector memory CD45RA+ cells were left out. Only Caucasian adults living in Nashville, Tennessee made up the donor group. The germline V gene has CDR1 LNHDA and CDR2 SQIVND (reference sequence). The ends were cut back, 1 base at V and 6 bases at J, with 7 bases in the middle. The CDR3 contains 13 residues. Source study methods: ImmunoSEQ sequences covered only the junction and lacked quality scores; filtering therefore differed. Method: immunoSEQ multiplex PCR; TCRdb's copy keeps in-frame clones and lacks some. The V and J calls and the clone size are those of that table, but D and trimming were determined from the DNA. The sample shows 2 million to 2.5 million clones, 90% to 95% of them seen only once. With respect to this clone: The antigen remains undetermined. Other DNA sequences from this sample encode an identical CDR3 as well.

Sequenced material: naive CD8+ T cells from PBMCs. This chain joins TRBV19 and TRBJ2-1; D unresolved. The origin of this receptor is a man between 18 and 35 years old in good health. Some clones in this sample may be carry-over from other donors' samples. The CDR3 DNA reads TGTGCCAGTAGTATAGGAGGTCTCAATGAGCAGTTCTTC. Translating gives CASSIGGLNEQFF.